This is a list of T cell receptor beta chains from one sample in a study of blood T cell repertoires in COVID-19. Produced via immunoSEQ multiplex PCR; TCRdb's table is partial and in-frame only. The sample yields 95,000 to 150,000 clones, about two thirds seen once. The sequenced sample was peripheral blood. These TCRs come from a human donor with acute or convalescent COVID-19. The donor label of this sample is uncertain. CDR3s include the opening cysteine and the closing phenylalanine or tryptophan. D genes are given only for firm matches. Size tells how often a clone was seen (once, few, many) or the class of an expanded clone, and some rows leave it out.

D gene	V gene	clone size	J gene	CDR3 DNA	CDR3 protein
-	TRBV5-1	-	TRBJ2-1	TGCGCCAGCAGTCTCTATGGACAGAACCTCAATGAGCAGTTCTTC	CASSLYGQNLNEQFF
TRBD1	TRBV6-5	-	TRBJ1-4	TGTGCCAGCAGTTACACCGGGACAGGGGGCGGAAAACTGTTTTTT	CASSYTGTGGGKLFF
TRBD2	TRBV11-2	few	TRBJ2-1	TGTGCCAGCAGCGTTAGCGGGGGGGCCTGGAATGAGCAGTTCTTC	CASSVSGGAWNEQFF
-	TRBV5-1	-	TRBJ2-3	TGCGCCAGCAGCCCTCTACAGGGTATGACAGATACGCAGTATTTT	CASSPLQGMTDTQYF
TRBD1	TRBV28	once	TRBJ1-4	TGTGCCAGCAGTTCCGGGACAGCATATGAAAAACTGTTTTTT	CASSSGTAYEKLFF
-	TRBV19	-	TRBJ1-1	TGTGCCAGTATTGATCCGGGACTTAAAGCTTTCTTT	CASIDPGLKAFF
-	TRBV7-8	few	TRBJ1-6	TGTGCCAGCAGCTTAGCCCAGGGGCAGACCCTCCACTTT	CASSLAQGQTLHF
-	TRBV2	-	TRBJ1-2	TGTGCCAGCAGTGAGGCCCTGGCTCTCTATGGCTACACCTTC	CASSEALALYGYTF
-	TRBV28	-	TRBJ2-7	TGTGCCAGCAGTCCGAGGATTCGCGAGCAGTACTTC	CASSPRIREQYF
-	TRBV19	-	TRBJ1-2	TGTGCCACCACGGATGCACAGGGTATGGATGGCTACACCTTC	CATTDAQGMDGYTF
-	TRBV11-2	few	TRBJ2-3	TGTGCCAGCAGCTCCTTCGGCACAGATACGCAGTATTTT	CASSSFGTDTQYF
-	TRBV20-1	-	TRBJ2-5	TGCAGTGGGACAGTTCAAGAGACCCAGTACTTC	CSGTVQETQYF
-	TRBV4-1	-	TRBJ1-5	TGCGCCAGCAGCCAAGATTGGGGGGGGAATCAGCCCCAGCATTTT	CASSQDWGGNQPQHF
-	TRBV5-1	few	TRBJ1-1	TGCGCCAGCAGCTTGGCAGGATGGAACACTGAAGCTTTCTTT	CASSLAGWNTEAFF
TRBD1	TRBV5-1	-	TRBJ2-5	TGCGCCAGCTCCCTGGGGGACAGCCAAGAGACCCAGTACTTC	CASSLGDSQETQYF
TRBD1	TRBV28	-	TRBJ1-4	TGTGCCAGCAGTTCACCCGGGACAGGGGATGAAAAACTGTTTTTT	CASSSPGTGDEKLFF
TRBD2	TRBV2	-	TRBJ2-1	TGTGCCAGCGTTGGGACTAGCGGGGGCAGATACTCCTACAATGAGCAGTTCTTC	CASVGTSGGRYSYNEQFF
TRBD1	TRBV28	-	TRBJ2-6	TGTGCCAGCAGTAGATGGCCGGGACAGGCTAGCTCTGGGGCCAACGTCCTGACTTTC	CASSRWPGQASSGANVLTF
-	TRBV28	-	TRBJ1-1	TGTGCCAGCAGTGGAACGGAGGGGACGAACACTGAAGCTTTCTTT	CASSGTEGTNTEAFF
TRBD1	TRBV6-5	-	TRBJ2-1	TGTGCCAGCCAAGGACAGGGGGCGGTCGAGCAGTTCTTC	CASQGQGAVEQFF
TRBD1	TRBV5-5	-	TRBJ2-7	TGTGCCAGCAGCTCACGGACAGGTTGGGAGCAGTACTTC	CASSSRTGWEQYF
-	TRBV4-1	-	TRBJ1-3	TGCGCCAGCAGCCAAGATCGGTATAGTGGAAACACCATATATTTT	CASSQDRYSGNTIYF
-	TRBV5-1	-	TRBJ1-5	TGCGCCAGCAGCTTGGATGGGCAGCCTAATCAGCCCCAGCATTTT	CASSLDGQPNQPQHF
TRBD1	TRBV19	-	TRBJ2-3	TGTGCCAGTAGGAGGGACAGGGGTGCCGATACGCAGTATTTT	CASRRDRGADTQYF
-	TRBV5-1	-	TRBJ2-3	TGCGCCAGCAGCTTGGCGGGAGATACGCAGTATTTT	CASSLAGDTQYF
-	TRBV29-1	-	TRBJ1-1	TGCAGCGTAAGGGGAAATCTGGGCACTGAAGCTTTCTTT	CSVRGNLGTEAFF
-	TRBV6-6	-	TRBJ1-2	TGTGCCAGCAGTCCTACATCTTCAGGTGGACAGAAGTATGGCTACACCTTC	CASSPTSSGGQKYGYTF
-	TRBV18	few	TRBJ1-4	TGTGCCAGCTCACCACGACCGGGGGCTAATGAAAAACTGTTTTTT	CASSPRPGANEKLFF
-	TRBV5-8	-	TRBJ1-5	TGTGCCAGCAGCTTGACAGATAGCAATCAGCCCCAGCATTTT	CASSLTDSNQPQHF
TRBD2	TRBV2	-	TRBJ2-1	TGTGCCAGCACCGACTGGCTAGCGGGGGATGAGCAGTTCTTC	CASTDWLAGDEQFF
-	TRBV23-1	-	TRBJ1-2	TGCGCCAGCAGTCAATGGGTGATGGCAATATCGGGCTATGGCTACACCTTC	CASSQWVMAISGYGYTF
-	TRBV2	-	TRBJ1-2	TGTGCCAGCAGTCGGAGGACAGTCAATGGCACCTTC	CASSRRTVNGTF
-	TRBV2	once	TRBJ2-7	TGTGCCAGCCGGCCGGGACTCAGCTCCTACGAGCAGTACTTC	CASRPGLSSYEQYF
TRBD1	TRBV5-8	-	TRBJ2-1	TGTGCCAGCAGCTATGGACAGGTGGGGCATAATGAGCAGTTCTTC	CASSYGQVGHNEQFF
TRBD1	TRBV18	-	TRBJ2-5	TGTGCCAGCTCACCACCGGACAGGGGGCAAGAGACCCAGTACTTC	CASSPPDRGQETQYF
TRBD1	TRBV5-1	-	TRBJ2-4	TGCGCCAGCAGCTTTGCGACAGGGGGCCCGATAGACAAAAACATTCAGTACTTC	CASSFATGGPIDKNIQYF
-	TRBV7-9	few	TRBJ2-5	TGTGCCAGCAGCTTAACCGACGGAGGAGAGACCCAGTACTTC	CASSLTDGGETQYF
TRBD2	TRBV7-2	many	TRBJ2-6	TGTGCCAGCAGCTTCCGTCCCGGGGGGGCTGGGGCCAACGTCCTGACTTTC	CASSFRPGGAGANVLTF
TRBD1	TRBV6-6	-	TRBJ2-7	TGTGCCAGCAGTTCACGCGACAGGGGGCCTCGAGAGCAGTACTTC	CASSSRDRGPREQYF
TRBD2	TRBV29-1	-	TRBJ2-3	TGCAGCGTCCCCAGGTCGGGGGGGCGGACAGATACGCAGTATTTT	CSVPRSGGRTDTQYF
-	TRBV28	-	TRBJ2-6	TGTGCCAGCAGCGCCCCAAGGGGCTACTCTGGGGCCAACGTCCTGACTTTC	CASSAPRGYSGANVLTF
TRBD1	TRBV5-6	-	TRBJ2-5	TGTGCCAGCAGCAGCGGACAGGACTCGGTAATTAAAGAGACCCAGTACTTC	CASSSGQDSVIKETQYF
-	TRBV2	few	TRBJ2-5	TGTGCCAGCAGGATCCAGGTCGGAGAGACCCAGTACTTC	CASRIQVGETQYF
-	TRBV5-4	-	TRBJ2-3	TGTGCCAGCAGCCCGCGGGCAGGTAGCACAGATACGCAGTATTTT	CASSPRAGSTDTQYF
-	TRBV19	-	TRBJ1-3	TGTGCCAGTACCGGTGACTTACTCTCTGGAAACACCATATATTTT	CASTGDLLSGNTIYF
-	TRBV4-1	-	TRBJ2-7	TGCGCCAGCAGCTCTCCCGGTTACGAGCAGTACTTC	CASSSPGYEQYF
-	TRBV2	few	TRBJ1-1	TGTGCCAGCACTGGGGGGGCCTTTAACACTGAAGCTTTCTTT	CASTGGAFNTEAFF
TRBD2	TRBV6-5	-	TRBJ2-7	TGTGCCAGCAGTTACTCAGGACTAGCGGGGCGATACGAGCAGTACTTC	CASSYSGLAGRYEQYF
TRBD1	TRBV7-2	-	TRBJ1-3	TGTGCCAGCAGCGTCGACAGGGCATTGAGCACCATATATTTT	CASSVDRALSTIYF
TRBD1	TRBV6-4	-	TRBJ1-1	TGTGCCAGCAGTCCACTCGACAGGGACGGAACTGAAGCTTTCTTT	CASSPLDRDGTEAFF